This paragraph covers one T cell receptor beta chain sequence. Assay used: immunoSEQ multiplex PCR; TCRdb lists only in-frame clones, some missing. The sample includes 180,000 or so clones, about 87% of them seen just once. The sample belongs to a study of blood T cell repertoires in COVID-19. Study overall: T cells, B-cell-depleted T cells, or PBMCs supplied cDNA or gDNA.

CDR1 and CDR2 (germline): SQVTM, ANQGSEA. The V end was cut by 2 bases, the J end by 5 bases, with 12 bases between. The CDR3 has 13 amino acids. The receptor's source is a woman aged 50 to 65 with acute or convalescent COVID-19. The sample consisted of peripheral blood. The chain links TRBV29-1 to TRBJ1-1; D is possibly TRBD1 (6 bases). DNA of the CDR3: TGCAGCGTTGAATTGACCCAGGGGACTGAAGCTTTCTTT. Its protein is CSVELTQGTEAFF.